Sequencing of this T cell receptor beta chain was carried out in a study of shared clonotypes between healthy human individuals. Study as a whole: Each donor's CD4 naive and CD4 memory cells filled three plates apiece, CD8 naive two, and CD8 memory one.

The CDR3 is made up of 12 amino acids. Germline-derived CDR1 and CDR2 are SGDLS and YYNGEE. Trimming pared 3 bases from V and 0 bases from J, leaving 4 bases between. With regard to this clone: The antigen is not known. Different DNA sequences within this sample yield the same CDR3.

Study-level findings and limits: The naive CD4 repertoires of a few donors were compared, and around 5% of clonotypes were shared.

Assay: immunoSEQ multiplex PCR; the TCRdb copy retains only in-frame clones and omits some. The data contain roughly 2 million clones, about 95% of them seen just once; the ten biggest clones take up 1% to 1.3%. Selected positively for CCR7 and CD45RO-negative, naive CD8 cells excluded terminally differentiated effector memory CD45RA+ cells. The chain links TRBV9 to TRBJ2-7, with no clear D. The sequence came from a man younger than 35 in good health. Sequencing was done on a sample of naive CD8+ T cells sorted from blood. The chain's CDR3 is CASSGGSYEQYF. DNA for the CDR3: TGTGCCAGCAGCGGGGGCTCCTACGAGCAGTACTTC.